Sequencing of this TCR beta chain was carried out in a study of blood T cell repertoires in COVID-19 (TCRdb year 2020). The study in broad terms: Samples from collaborators originated in the United States, Italy and Spain and spanned both the acute and convalescent phases of COVID-19. The samples were drawn from the first 160 participants of the ongoing ImmuneRACE study and from under 1,500 subjects provided by 6 global collaborators. Subjects who had been exposed to COVID-19, were actively infected with it, or had recovered from it provided the deeply sampled blood TCRbeta repertoires that made up the dataset. Sample metadata almost always included a de-identified subject ID, COVID-19 status, age in years and sex. HLA class I and class II types, where available, came from metadata supplied by the sample provider rather than from assay-based typing. A freely available public database, intended as a resource for researchers studying the immune response to SARS-CoV-2, is where the repertoires were released. The material from the prospective study consisted of cDNA or gDNA derived from T cells, B-cell-depleted T cells, or PBMCs. Summary of the overall study and its limitations: The amount of clinical and demographic metadata varied by source and participant and was provided uncurated.

A remark on this clone: What this receptor recognizes is not known. Base qualities are missing; no much larger clone stands one base away.

V is cut back by 6 bases and J by 5 bases, with 5 bases in the junction unmatched. CDR1 KGHSH and CDR2 LQKENI were looked up in the germline V gene. From cysteine to phenylalanine, the CDR3 is 15 amino acids long. The kept DNA is CDR3 alone, 45 bases in frame from the first base. One collaborating source in Seattle enrolled patients while the patients were actively infected and followed the patients over time throughout the course of disease. Whole blood was collected in K2EDTA tubes by collaborating institutions according to the institutions' own protocols. For TCRbeta analysis, collaborators shipped samples as frozen whole blood, isolated PBMCs, or DNA extracted from either of those sample types. TCRbeta CDR3 regions were amplified from genomic DNA using the immunoSEQ Assay, a bias-controlled multiplex PCR. Per the original workflow: Within the assay, amplification of reference gene primers was used to estimate how many nucleated cells each sample contained. To quantify the absolute abundance of each unique TCRbeta CDR3 rearrangement, sequence reads were collapsed and filtered. For each sample, productive Simpson clonality was calculated as the square root of Simpson's diversity index over productive rearrangements. This immuneACCESS table, as held by TCRdb, lists in-frame sequences with V and J called but not all clones. Of the missing ones, under half trace to an unresolved V gene in checked studies; the others have no known cause. That table supplies the V and J calls and clone size; D and trimming were determined from the DNA. This sample holds fewer than 55,000 clones; roughly four fifths were observed only once. The ten largest account for about 27% of the sample.

The sample taken for sequencing was peripheral blood. This TCR derives from a woman of 80 years or more with COVID-19, enrolled during active disease. In this chain, TRBV18 is recombined with TRBJ2-1, with 12 bases in between that match TRBD2. In nucleotides, the sequence is TGTGCCAGCTCTCAGGGACTAGCGGGTAACAATGAGCAGTTCTTC. The translation is CASSQGLAGNNEQFF.